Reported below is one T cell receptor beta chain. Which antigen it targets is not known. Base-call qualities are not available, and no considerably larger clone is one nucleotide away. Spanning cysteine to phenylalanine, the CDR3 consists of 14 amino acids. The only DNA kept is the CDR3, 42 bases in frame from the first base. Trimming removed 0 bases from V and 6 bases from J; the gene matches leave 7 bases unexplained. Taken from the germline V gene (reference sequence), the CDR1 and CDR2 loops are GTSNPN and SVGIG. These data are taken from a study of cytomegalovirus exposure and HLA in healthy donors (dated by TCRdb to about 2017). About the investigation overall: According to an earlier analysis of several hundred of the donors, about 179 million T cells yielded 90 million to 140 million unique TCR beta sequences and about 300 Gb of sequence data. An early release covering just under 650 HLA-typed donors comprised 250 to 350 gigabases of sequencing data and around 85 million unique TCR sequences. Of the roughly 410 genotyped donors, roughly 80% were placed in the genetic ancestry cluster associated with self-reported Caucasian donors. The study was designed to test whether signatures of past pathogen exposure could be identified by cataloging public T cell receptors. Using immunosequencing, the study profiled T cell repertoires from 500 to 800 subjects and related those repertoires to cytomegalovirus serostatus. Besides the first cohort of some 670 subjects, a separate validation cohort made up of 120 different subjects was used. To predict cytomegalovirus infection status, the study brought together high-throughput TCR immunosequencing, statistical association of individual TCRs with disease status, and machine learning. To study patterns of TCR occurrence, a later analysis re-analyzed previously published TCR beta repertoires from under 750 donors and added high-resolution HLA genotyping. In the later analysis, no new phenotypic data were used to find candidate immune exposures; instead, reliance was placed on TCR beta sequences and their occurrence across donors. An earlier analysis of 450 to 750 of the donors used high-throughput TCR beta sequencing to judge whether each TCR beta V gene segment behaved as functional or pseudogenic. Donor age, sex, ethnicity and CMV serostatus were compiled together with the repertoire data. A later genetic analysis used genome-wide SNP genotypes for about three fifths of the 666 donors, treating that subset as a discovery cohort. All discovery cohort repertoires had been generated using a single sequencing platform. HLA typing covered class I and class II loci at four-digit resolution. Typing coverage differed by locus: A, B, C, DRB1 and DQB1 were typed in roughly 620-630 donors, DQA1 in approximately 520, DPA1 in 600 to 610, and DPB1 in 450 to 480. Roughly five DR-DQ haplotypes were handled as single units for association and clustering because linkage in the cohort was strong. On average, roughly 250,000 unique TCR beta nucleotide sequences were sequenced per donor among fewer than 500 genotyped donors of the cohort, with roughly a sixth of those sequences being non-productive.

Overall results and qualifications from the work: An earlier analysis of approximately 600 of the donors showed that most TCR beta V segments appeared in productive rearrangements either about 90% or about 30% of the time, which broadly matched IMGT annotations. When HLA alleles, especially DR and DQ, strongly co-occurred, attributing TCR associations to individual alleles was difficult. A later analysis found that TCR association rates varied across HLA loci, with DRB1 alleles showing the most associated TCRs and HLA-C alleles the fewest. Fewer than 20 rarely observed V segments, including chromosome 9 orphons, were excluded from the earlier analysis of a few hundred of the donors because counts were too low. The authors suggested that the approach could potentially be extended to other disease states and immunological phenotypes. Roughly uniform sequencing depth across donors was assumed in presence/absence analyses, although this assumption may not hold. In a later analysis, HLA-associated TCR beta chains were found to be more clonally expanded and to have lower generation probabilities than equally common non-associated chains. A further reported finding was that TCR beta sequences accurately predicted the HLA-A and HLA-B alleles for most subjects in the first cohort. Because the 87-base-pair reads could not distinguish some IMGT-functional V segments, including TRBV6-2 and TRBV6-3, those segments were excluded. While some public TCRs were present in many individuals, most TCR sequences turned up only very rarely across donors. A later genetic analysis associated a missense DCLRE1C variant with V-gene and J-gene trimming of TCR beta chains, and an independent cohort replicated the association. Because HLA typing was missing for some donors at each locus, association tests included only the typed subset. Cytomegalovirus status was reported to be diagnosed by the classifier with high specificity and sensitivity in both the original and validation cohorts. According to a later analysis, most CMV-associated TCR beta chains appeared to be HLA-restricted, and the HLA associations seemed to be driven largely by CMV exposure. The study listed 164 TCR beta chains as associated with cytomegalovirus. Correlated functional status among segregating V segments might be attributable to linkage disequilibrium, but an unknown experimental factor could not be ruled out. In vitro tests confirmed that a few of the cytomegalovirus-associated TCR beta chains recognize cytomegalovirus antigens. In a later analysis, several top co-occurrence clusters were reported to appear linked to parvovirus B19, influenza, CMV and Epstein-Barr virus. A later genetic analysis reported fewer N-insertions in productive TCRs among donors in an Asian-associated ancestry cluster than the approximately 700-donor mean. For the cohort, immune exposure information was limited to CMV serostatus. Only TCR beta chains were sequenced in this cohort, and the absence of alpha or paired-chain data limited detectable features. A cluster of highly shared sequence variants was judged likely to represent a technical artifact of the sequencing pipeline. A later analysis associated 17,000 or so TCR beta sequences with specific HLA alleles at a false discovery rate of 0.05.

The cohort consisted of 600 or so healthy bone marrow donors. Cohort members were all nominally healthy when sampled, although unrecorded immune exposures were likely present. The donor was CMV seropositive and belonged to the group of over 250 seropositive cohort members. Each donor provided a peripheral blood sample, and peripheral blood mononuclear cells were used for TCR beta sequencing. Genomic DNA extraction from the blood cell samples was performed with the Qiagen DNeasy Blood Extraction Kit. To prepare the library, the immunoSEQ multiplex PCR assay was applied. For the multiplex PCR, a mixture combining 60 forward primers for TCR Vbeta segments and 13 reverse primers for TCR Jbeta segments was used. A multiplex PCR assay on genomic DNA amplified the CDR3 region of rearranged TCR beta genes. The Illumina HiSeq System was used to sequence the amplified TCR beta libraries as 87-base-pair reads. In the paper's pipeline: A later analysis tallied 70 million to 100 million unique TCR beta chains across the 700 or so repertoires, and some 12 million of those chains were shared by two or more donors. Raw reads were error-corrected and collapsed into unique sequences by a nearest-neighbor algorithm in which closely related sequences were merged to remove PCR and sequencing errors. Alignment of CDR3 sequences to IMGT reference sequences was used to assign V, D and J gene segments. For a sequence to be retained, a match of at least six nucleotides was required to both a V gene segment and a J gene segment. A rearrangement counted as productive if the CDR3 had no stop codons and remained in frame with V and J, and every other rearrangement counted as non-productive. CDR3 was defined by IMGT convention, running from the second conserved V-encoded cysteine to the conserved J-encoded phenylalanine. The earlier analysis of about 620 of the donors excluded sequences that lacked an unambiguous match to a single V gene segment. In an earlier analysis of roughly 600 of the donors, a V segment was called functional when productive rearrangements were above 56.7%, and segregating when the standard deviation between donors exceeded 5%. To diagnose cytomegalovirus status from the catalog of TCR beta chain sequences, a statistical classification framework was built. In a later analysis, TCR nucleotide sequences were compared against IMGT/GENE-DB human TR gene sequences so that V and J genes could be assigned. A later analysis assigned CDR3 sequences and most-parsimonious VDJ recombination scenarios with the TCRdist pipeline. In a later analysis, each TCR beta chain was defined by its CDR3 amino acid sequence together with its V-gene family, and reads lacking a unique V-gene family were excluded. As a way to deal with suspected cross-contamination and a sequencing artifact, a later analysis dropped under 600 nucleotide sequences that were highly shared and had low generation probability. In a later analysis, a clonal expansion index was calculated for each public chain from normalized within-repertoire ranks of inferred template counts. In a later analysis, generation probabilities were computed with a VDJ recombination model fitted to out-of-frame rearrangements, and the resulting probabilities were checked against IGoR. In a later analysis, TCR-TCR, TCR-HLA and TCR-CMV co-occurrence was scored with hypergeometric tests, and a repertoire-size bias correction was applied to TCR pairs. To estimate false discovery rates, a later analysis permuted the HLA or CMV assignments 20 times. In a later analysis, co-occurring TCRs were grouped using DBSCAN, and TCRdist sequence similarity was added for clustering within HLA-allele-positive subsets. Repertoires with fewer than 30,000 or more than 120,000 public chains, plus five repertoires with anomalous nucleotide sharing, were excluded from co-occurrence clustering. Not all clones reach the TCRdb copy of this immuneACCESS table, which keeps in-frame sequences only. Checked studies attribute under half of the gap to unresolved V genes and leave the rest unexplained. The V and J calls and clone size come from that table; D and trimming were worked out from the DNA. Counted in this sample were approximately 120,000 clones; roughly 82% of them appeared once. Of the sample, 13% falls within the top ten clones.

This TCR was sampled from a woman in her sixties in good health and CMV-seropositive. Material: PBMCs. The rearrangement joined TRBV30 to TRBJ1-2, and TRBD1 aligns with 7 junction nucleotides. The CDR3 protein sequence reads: CAWSVLRQGDGYTF. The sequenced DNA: TGTGCCTGGAGTGTACTTCGACAGGGAGATGGCTACACCTTC.